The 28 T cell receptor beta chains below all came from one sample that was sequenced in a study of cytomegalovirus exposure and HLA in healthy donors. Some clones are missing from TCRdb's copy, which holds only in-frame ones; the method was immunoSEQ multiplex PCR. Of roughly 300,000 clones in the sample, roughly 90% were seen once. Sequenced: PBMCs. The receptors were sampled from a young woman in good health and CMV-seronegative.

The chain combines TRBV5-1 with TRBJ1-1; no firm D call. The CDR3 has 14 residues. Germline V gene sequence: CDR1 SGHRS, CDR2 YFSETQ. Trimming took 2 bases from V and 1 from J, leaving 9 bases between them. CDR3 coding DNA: TGCGCCAGCAGCTTAGAACCCGGGAACACTGAAGCTTTCTTT. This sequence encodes CASSLEPGNTEAFF.

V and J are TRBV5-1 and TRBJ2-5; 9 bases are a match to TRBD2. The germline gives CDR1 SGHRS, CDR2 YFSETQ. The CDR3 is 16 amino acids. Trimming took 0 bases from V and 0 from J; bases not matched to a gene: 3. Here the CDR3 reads CASSLGIAGDQETQYF. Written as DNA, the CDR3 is TGCGCCAGCAGCTTGGGAATAGCGGGGGACCAAGAGACCCAGTACTTC.

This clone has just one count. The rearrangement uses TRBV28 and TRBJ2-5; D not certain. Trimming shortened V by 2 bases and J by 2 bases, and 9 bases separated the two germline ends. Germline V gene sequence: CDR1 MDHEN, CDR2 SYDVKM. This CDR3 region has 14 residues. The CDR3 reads CASSLATPQETQYF. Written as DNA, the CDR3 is TGTGCCAGCAGTTTAGCGACTCCTCAAGAGACCCAGTACTTC. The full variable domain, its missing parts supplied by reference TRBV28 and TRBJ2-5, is DVKVTQSSRYLVKRTGEKVFLECVQDMDHENMFWYRQDPGLGLRLIYFSYDVKMKEKGDIPEGYSVSREKKERFSLILESASTNQTSMYLCASSLATPQETQYFGPGTRLLVL.

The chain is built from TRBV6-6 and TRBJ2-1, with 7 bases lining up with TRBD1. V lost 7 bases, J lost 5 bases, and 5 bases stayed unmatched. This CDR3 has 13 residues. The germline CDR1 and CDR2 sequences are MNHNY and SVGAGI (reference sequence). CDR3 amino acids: CASTQQGHNEQFF. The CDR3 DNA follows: TGTGCCAGCACCCAACAGGGGCACAATGAGCAGTTCTTC.

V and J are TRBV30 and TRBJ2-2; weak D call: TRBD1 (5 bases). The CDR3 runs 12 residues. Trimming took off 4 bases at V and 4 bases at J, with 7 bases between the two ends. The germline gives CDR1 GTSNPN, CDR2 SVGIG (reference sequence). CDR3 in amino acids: CAWMGRTGELFF. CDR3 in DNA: TGTGCCTGGATGGGGCGCACCGGGGAGCTGTTTTTT.

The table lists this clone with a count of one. CDR3 nucleotides: TGCGCCAGCAGCTACAGGGGAGGTGCCTACGAGCAGTACTTC. As protein: CASSYRGGAYEQYF. The rearrangement joins TRBV5-1 to TRBJ2-7, with a weak D call TRBD1 (7 bases). CDR3 length equals 14 residues. V was clipped by 3 bases and J by 2 bases, with 12 bases between them. Looked up from germline, CDR1 is SGHRS and CDR2 is YFSETQ. Combining the CDR3 with reference TRBV5-1 and TRBJ2-7 gives the whole variable domain KAGVTQTPRYLIKTRGQQVTLSCSPISGHRSVSWYQQTPGQGLQFLFEYFSETQRNKGNFPGRFSGRQFSNSRSEMNVSTLELGDSALYLCASSYRGGAYEQYFGPGTRLTVT.

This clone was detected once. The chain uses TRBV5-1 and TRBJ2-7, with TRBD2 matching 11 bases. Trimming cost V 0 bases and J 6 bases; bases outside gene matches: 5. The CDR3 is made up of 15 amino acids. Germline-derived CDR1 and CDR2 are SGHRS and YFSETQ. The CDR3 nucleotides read TGCGCCAGCAGCTTGGAGCTAGCGGGAGGCGGCGAGCAGTACTTC. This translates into CASSLELAGGGEQYF.

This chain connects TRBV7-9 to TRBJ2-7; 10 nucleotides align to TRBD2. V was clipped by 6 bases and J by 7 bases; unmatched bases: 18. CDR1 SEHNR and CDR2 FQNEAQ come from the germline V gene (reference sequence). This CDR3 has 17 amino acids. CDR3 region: CASRPIQGSGRAGEQYF. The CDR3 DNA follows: TGTGCCAGCAGGCCAATACAGGGGAGCGGGAGGGCGGGTGAGCAGTACTTC.

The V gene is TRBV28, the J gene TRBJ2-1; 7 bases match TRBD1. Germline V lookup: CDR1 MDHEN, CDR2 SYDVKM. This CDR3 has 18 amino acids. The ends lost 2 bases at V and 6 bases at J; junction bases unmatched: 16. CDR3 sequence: CASSLGDSRQFRTNEQFF. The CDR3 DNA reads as TGTGCCAGCAGTTTAGGGGACAGTCGCCAATTCCGGACCAATGAGCAGTTCTTC.

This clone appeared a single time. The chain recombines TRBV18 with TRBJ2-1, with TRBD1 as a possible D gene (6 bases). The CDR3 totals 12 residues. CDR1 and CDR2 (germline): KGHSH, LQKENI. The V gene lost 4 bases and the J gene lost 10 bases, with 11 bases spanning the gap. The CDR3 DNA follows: TGTGCCAGCTCACACGACGGGACAGAGCAGTTCTTC. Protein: CASSHDGTEQFF.

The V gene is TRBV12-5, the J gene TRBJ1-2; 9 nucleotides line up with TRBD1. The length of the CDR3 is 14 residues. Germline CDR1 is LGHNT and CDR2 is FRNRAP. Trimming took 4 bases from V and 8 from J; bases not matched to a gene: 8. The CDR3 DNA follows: TGTGCTAGTGGTTCAGACGACAGGGGGGGCGGCTACACCTTC. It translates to CASGSDDRGGGYTF.

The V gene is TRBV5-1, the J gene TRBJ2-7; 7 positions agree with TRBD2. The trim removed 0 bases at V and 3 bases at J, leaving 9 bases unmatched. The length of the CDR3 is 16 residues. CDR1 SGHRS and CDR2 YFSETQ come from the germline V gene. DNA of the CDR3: TGCGCCAGCAGCTTGGCCAATTGGGGGGGGAACTACGAGCAGTACTTC. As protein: CASSLANWGGNYEQYF.

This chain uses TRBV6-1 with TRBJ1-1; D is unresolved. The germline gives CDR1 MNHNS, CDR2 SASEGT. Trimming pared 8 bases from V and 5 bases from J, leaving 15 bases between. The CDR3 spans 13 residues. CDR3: CASLAELRTEAFF. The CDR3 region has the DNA TGTGCCAGCCTTGCCGAGTTACGGACTGAAGCTTTCTTT.

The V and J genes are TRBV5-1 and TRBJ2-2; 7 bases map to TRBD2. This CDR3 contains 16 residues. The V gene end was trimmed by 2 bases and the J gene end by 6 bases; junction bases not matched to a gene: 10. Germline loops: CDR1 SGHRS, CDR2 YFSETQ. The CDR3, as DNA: TGCGCCAGCAGCTTAATGTTAGCGGGTTCGTCCGGGGAGCTGTTTTTT. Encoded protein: CASSLMLAGSSGELFF.

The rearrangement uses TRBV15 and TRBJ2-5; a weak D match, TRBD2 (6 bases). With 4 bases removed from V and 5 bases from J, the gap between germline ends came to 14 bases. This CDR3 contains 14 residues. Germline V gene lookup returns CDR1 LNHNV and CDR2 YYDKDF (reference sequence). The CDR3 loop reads CATSMGGPTETQYF. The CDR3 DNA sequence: TGTGCCACCAGCATGGGGGGTCCCACGGAGACCCAGTACTTC. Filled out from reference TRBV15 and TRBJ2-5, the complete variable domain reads DAMVIQNPRYQVTQFGKPVTLSCSQTLNHNVMYWYQQKSSQAPKLLFHYYDKDFNNEADTPDNFQSRRPNTSFCFLDIRSPGLGDTAMYLCATSMGGPTETQYFGPGTRLLVL.

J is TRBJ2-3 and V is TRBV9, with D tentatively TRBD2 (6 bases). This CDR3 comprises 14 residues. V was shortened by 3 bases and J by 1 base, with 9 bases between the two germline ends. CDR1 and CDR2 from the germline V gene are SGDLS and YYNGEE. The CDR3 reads CASSAGGGTDTQYF. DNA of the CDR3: TGTGCCAGCAGCGCCGGGGGTGGCACAGATACGCAGTATTTT.

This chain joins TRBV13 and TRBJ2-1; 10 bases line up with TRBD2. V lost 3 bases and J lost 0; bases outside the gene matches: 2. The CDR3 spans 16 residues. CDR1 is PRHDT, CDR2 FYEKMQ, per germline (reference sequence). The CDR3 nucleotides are TGTGCCAGCAGCTTCTCTAGCGGGAGCTCCTACAATGAGCAGTTCTTC. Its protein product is CASSFSSGSSYNEQFF.

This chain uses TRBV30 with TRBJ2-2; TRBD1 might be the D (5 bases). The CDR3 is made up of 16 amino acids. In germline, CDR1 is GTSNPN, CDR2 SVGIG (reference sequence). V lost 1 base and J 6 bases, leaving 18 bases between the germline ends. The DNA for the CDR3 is TGTGCCTGGAGTGAGGGCAGGGTTCGTGGAGCCGGGGAGCTGTTTTTT. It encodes CAWSEGRVRGAGELFF. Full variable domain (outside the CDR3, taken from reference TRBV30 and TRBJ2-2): SQTIHQWPATLVQPVGSPLSLECTVEGTSNPNLYWYRQAAGRGLQLLFYSVGIGQISSEVPQNLSASRPQDRQFILSSKKLLLSDSGFYLCAWSEGRVRGAGELFFGEGSRLTVL.

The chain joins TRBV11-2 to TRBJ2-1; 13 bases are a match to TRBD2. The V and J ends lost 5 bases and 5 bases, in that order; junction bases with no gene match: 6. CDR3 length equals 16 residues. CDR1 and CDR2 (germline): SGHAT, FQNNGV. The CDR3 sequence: CASSLLAGGGNNEQFF. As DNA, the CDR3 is TGTGCCAGCAGCCTACTAGCGGGAGGGGGGAACAATGAGCAGTTCTTC.

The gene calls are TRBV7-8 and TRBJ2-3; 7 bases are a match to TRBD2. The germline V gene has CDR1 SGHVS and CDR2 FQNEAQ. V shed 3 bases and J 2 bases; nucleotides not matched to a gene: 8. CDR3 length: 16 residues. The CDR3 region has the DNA TGTGCCAGCAGCTTGCAAGGAGCGGGACTCACAGATACGCAGTATTTT. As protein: CASSLQGAGLTDTQYF. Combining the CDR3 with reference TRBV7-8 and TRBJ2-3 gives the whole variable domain GAGVSQSPRYKVAKRGQDVALRCDPISGHVSLFWYQQALGQGPEFLTYFQNEAQLDKSGLPSDRFFAERPEGSVSTLKIQRTQQEDSAVYLCASSLQGAGLTDTQYFGPGTRLTVL.

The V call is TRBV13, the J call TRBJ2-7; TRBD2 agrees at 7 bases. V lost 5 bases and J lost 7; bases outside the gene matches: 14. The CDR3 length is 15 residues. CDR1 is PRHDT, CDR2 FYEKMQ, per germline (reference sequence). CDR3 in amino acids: CASSPSSGRWREQYF. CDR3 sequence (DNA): TGTGCCAGCAGCCCCTCTAGCGGCCGCTGGCGGGAGCAGTACTTC.

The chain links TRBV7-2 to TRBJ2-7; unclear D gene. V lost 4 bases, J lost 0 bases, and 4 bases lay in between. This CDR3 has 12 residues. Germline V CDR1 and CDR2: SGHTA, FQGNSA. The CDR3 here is CASSSNSYEQYF. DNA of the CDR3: TGTGCCAGCAGCTCCAACTCCTACGAGCAGTACTTC.

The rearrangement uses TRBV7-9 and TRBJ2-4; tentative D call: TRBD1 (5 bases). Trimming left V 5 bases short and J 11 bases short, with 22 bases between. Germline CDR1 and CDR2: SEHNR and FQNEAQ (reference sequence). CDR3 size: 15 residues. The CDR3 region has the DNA TGTGCCAGCAGCCCCCCCGGGCAGGGCACACGGGTTCAGTACTTC. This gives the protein CASSPPGQGTRVQYF.

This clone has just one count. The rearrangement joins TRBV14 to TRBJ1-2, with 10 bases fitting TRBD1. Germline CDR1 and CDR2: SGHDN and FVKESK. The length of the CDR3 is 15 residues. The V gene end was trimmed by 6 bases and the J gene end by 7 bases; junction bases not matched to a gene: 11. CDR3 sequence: CASRETGGGSGGYTF. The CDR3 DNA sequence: TGTGCCAGCAGGGAGACAGGGGGCGGGAGCGGTGGCTACACCTTC.

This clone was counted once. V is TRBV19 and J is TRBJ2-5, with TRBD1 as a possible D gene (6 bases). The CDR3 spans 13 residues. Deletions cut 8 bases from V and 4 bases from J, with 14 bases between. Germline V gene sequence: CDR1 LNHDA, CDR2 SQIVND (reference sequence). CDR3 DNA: TGTGCCAGTGATCAGGGGCTCGGAGAGACCCAGTACTTC. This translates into CASDQGLGETQYF.

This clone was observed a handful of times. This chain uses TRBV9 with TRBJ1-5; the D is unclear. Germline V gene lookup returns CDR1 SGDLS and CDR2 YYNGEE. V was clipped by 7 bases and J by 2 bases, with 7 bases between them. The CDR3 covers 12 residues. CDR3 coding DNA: TGTGCCAGCGGCGCGGGCAATCAGCCCCAGCATTTT. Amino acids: CASGAGNQPQHF.

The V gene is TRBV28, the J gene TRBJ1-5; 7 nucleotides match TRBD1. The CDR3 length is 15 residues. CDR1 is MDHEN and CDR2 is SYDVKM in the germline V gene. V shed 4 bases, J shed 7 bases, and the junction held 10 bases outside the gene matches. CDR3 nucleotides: TGTGCCAGCAGTTCCCACGACAGGGCGGGCCAGCCCCAGCATTTT. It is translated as CASSSHDRAGQPQHF.

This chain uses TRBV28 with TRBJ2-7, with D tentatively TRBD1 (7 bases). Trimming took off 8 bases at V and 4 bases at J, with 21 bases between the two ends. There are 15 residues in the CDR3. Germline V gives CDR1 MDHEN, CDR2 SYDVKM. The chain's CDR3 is CASRGGQAREYEQYF. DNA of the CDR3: TGTGCCAGCCGAGGCGGACAGGCTCGGGAGTACGAGCAGTACTTC.